One sample yielded the 23 T cell receptor beta chains listed below, sequenced in a study of spatial heterogeneity in lung cancer. Time point meaning: blood at routine non-recurrence follow-up after resection. MiXCR was run by TCRdb on the 5' RACE reads, yielding one entry per CDR3 protein. The sample has 50,000 or so distinct CDR3 sequences; roughly 12% are singletons. The input for sequencing was PBMCs, taken at follow-up. These receptors were taken from a male donor with early-stage non-small cell lung cancer.

This clonotype was recorded many times. In nucleotides, the CDR3 is TGTGCCAGCACCAACACTGGAAACACCATATATTTT. Protein product: CASTNTGNTIYF. This chain connects TRBV12-3 or TRBV12-4 to TRBJ1-3, with unresolved D. The germline V and J ends were trimmed by 7 bases and 2 bases, with 6 bases remaining between them. This CDR3 comprises 12 residues.

This clonotype has just a few counts. The chain has TRBV7-3 and TRBJ1-1; weak D call: TRBD1 (6 bases). The V end was cut by 4 bases, the J end by 2 bases, with 8 bases between. Germline assignment: CDR1 SGHTA and CDR2 FQGTGA. This CDR3 region has 13 residues. CDR3 region: CASSWDKNTEAFF. The CDR3 coding sequence is TGTGCCAGCAGCTGGGACAAAAACACTGAAGCTTTCTTT.

This clonotype occurred a few times. The chain recombines TRBV7-2 with TRBJ2-7; 8 bases line up with TRBD2. The V and J ends lost 4 bases and 4 bases, in that order; junction bases with no gene match: 6. Germline V gene data show CDR1 as SGHTA and CDR2 as FQGNSA. The CDR3 is 14 residues long. The CDR3 DNA reads as TGTGCCAGCAGCTCCACTAGCGGCTATTACGAGCAGTACTTC. Translating it yields CASSSTSGYYEQYF. Drawing the rest from reference TRBV7-2 and TRBJ2-7, the complete variable domain is GAGVSQSPSNKVTEKGKDVELRCDPISGHTALYWYRQSLGQGLEFLIYFQGNSAPDKSGLPSDRFSAERTGGSVSTLTIQRTQQEDSAVYLCASSSTSGYYEQYFGPGTRLTVT.

This clonotype has at least ten counts. The chain combines TRBV7-2 with TRBJ2-4; 8 nucleotides align to TRBD1. This CDR3 has 14 amino acids. The ends lost 2 bases at V and 8 bases at J; junction bases unmatched: 5. CDR1 is SGHTA and CDR2 is FQGNSA in the germline V gene. The CDR3 sequence is CASSLSGGLDIQYF. As DNA, the CDR3 is TGTGCCAGCAGCTTATCAGGGGGCTTGGACATTCAGTACTTC.

The chain links TRBV7-6 to TRBJ2-3; 7 nucleotides line up with TRBD1. This CDR3 spans 15 amino acids. The germline V gene encodes CDR1 SGHVS and CDR2 FNYEAQ. The V gene end was trimmed by 8 bases and the J gene end by 0 bases; junction bases not matched to a gene: 8. CDR3 in amino acids: CASGDSSSSTDTQYF. DNA for the CDR3: TGTGCCAGCGGGGACAGTTCTTCTAGCACAGATACGCAGTATTTT. Full variable domain (remainder filled in from reference TRBV7-6 and TRBJ2-3): GAGVSQSPRYKVTKRGQDVALRCDPISGHVSLYWYRQALGQGPEFLTYFNYEAQQDKSGLPNDRFSAERPEGSISTLTIQRTEQRDSAMYRCASGDSSSSTDTQYFGPGTRLTVL.

Ten or more counts support this clonotype. The V gene is TRBV5-4, the J gene TRBJ1-1; D gene uncertain. The CDR3 has 17 residues. V was cut by 1 base and J by 1 base, with 17 bases left in between. The V gene's germline CDR1 is SGHNT and CDR2 YYREEE (reference sequence). CDR3 sequence (DNA): TGTGCCAGCAGCTTGTCGCGCTGGGTGGATGCGAACACTGAAGCTTTCTTT. Translating it yields CASSLSRWVDANTEAFF. The complete variable domain, with remaining parts taken from reference TRBV5-4 and TRBJ1-1, reads ETGVTQSPTHLIKTRGQQVTLRCSSQSGHNTVSWYQQALGQGPQFIFQYYREEENGRGNFPPRFSGLQFPNYSSELNVNALELDDSALYLCASSLSRWVDANTEAFFGQGTRLTVV.

V and J are TRBV12-3 or TRBV12-4 and TRBJ2-4; D is possibly TRBD2 (6 bases). CDR3 size: 14 residues. The V and J ends lost 6 bases and 8 bases respectively, with 17 bases between them. The CDR3, as DNA: TGTGCCAGCAGACCTCCGGCGGGATGGGACATTCAGTACTTC. Translating it yields CASRPPAGWDIQYF.

This clonotype was recorded many times. The chain is built from TRBV5-6 and TRBJ1-2; 8 nucleotides match TRBD1. The length of the CDR3 is 15 residues. Germline lookup yields CDR1 SGHDT and CDR2 YYEEEE. V shed 4 bases and J 1 base; nucleotides not matched to a gene: 6. The CDR3 reads CASSTRDRSNYGYTF. CDR3 DNA sequence: TGTGCCAGCAGCACCCGGGACAGGAGTAACTATGGCTACACCTTC.

This clonotype was seen a handful of times. The gene calls are TRBV2 and TRBJ2-5, with 7 nucleotides matching TRBD1. The CDR3 spans 15 residues. V was clipped by 5 bases and J by 1 base; unmatched bases: 7. Per the germline V gene, CDR1 is SNHLY and CDR2 is FYNNEI. CDR3 nucleotide sequence: TGTGCCAGCAGTCCCCTCACAGGGGTCCAAGAGACCCAGTACTTC. It is translated as CASSPLTGVQETQYF.

This clonotype has a count of ten or more. V is TRBV7-8 and J is TRBJ1-2; D ambiguous. The CDR3 has 15 amino acids. Looked up from germline, CDR1 is SGHVS and CDR2 is FQNEAQ. The V end was cut by 2 bases, the J end by 8 bases, with 18 bases between. The CDR3 sequence is CASSLMSGPYGGYTF. As DNA, the CDR3 is TGTGCCAGCAGCTTAATGTCAGGCCCCTATGGAGGCTACACCTTC.

This clonotype has a count of ten or more. This chain uses TRBV7-3 with TRBJ2-1; 9 bases line up with TRBD2. The CDR3 runs to 15 residues. With V trimmed by 0 bases and J by 5 bases, 2 bases remained unmatched. Germline CDR1 is SGHTA and CDR2 is FQGTGA. Here the CDR3 reads CASSLTAGGHNEQFF. In DNA, the CDR3 is TGTGCCAGCAGCTTAACAGCGGGAGGCCACAATGAGCAGTTCTTC.

This clonotype was seen at least ten times. The J gene is TRBJ2-1, the V gene TRBV5-1, with TRBD2 matching over 9 bases. The V segment lost 0 bases and the J segment 9 bases; nucleotides outside the gene matches: 10. The length of the CDR3 is 16 residues. Germline V gene lookup returns CDR1 SGHRS and CDR2 YFSETQ. The CDR3 is CASSLGTSGLVGEQFF. Here the CDR3 DNA reads TGCGCCAGCAGCTTGGGAACTAGCGGGTTAGTCGGTGAGCAGTTCTTC. Looking up the rest from reference TRBV5-1 and TRBJ2-1 gives the full variable domain: KAGVTQTPRYLIKTRGQQVTLSCSPISGHRSVSWYQQTPGQGLQFLFEYFSETQRNKGNFPGRFSGRQFSNSRSEMNVSTLELGDSALYLCASSLGTSGLVGEQFFGPGTRLTVL.

This clonotype occurred many times. This rearrangement joins TRBV3-2 to TRBJ2-7; TRBD2, the table's D call, was not compared with the DNA. TRBV3-2 represents a pseudogene. The CDR3 is made up of 16 amino acids. In DNA, the CDR3 is TGTGCCAGCAGCCAGCCCGGGACTAGCGAGACCTACGAGCAGTACTTC. It specifies CASSQPGTSETYEQYF.

This clonotype was recorded a few times. The chain joins TRBV7-3 to TRBJ2-3; D perhaps matches TRBD2 (5 bases). Germline V gives CDR1 SGHTA, CDR2 FQGTGA. This CDR3 is 13 amino acids long. Deletions cut 0 bases from V and 12 bases from J, with 13 bases between. The CDR3 DNA reads as TGTGCCAGCAGCTTAACGTTGGGAGATTTCCAGTATTTT. This gives the protein CASSLTLGDFQYF.

This clonotype was seen only a few times. The chain recombines TRBV5-1 with TRBJ2-7, with D possibly being TRBD1 or TRBD2 (5 bases each). From germline, CDR1 is SGHRS and CDR2 YFSETQ. The CDR3 covers 15 residues. Trimming pared 1 base from V and 7 bases from J, leaving 18 bases between. The CDR3 region is CASSLTGTSGGEQYF. The CDR3 DNA reads TGCGCCAGCAGCTTGACCGGGACGTCGGGCGGGGAGCAGTACTTC.

This clonotype was seen at least ten times. The V and J genes are TRBV20-1 and TRBJ2-1; weak D call: TRBD1 (6 bases). The CDR3 contains 17 residues. V was clipped by 3 bases and J by 0 bases, with 18 bases between them. The germline CDR1 and CDR2 sequences are DFQATT and SNEGSKA (reference sequence). The chain's CDR3 is CSARGSGRGSSYNEQFF. CDR3 DNA: TGCAGTGCTAGGGGATCGGGAAGGGGGAGCTCCTACAATGAGCAGTTCTTC.

V usage is TRBV9 and J usage is TRBJ1-4; D perhaps matches TRBD1 (5 bases). From germline, CDR1 is SGDLS and CDR2 YYNGEE. This CDR3 is built from 15 residues. V gave up 4 bases and J gave up 8 bases, with 18 bases separating them. The CDR3 loop is CASSQRRDPTEKLFF. In nucleotides, the CDR3 is TGTGCCAGCAGCCAAAGGAGGGACCCTACCGAAAAACTGTTTTTT.

This clonotype was detected many times. This chain joins TRBV27 and TRBJ1-2; 10 positions agree with TRBD1. This CDR3 comprises 15 residues. V lost 5 bases and J lost 6; bases outside the gene matches: 9. CDR1 and CDR2 from the germline V gene are MNHEY and SMNVEV (reference sequence). CDR3 sequence (DNA): TGTGCCAGCAGTGAGGCTAGACAGGGGGCGGATGGCTACACCTTC. Protein product: CASSEARQGADGYTF.

This clonotype has only a few counts. The chain has TRBV28 and TRBJ2-1; 7 nucleotides agree with TRBD2. Per germline, CDR1 MDHEN and CDR2 SYDVKM. V was clipped by 7 bases and J by 7 bases; unmatched bases: 10. This CDR3 is 14 amino acids long. CDR3 coding DNA: TGTGCCAGCACCTCTTCAAAGGGAGGGAATGAGCAGTTCTTC. This translates into CASTSSKGGNEQFF.

This clonotype was picked up many times. This chain uses TRBV20-1 with TRBJ1-2; D is possibly TRBD1 (6 bases). Trimming shortened V by 3 bases and J by 2 bases, and 13 bases separated the two germline ends. The CDR3 has 14 residues. Looked up from germline, CDR1 is DFQATT and CDR2 is SNEGSKA (reference sequence). CDR3 sequence reads: CSARPPQGNYGYTF. CDR3 bases: TGCAGTGCTAGGCCCCCCCAGGGGAACTATGGCTACACCTTC.

In its sample, this clonotype was seen many times. V and J are TRBV18 and TRBJ2-3, with D uncertain. This CDR3 comprises 8 residues. V was cut by 1 base and J by 15 bases, with 2 bases left in between. From germline, CDR1 is KGHSH and CDR2 LQKENI. CDR3 sequence reads: CASSPRYF. The CDR3 DNA follows: TGTGCCAGCTCACCACGATATTTT.

Ten or more counts support this clonotype. This chain uses TRBV12-3 or TRBV12-4 with TRBJ2-7, with D possibly being TRBD2 (5 bases). V lost 5 bases and J 5 bases, leaving 16 bases between the germline ends. This CDR3 comprises 14 residues. The CDR3 is CASSPRTVDDEQYF. DNA for the CDR3: TGTGCCAGCAGTCCCCGGACTGTCGACGACGAGCAGTACTTC.

In its sample, this clonotype was seen many times. The chain recombines TRBV7-9 with TRBJ1-1; the D gene is possibly TRBD1 (6 bases). The germline CDR1 and CDR2 sequences are SEHNR and FQNEAQ (reference sequence). The CDR3 spans 16 residues. V lost 5 bases and J 4 bases, leaving 20 bases between the germline ends. CDR3 coding DNA: TGTGCCAGCAGCCCCGCGACGATCAGGGGAGGCACTGAAGCTTTCTTT. As protein: CASSPATIRGGTEAFF.